The rows below give T cell receptor beta chains drawn from one sample of a study of CD8+CD57+ T cells in acquired aplastic anemia. TCRdb used MiXCR to reprocess the reads, holding one entry per CDR3 protein. The top ten clones hold over 9.5% of a sample with over 150,000 distinct CDR3 sequences, about 48% of them seen once. Sequencing used sorted CD4+, CD8+, or CD8+CD57+ T cells (not recorded which) from PBMCs. These receptors were obtained from a human donor with aplastic anemia. The CDR3 runs from the conserved cysteine through the conserved F or W. A D gene is named only where the DNA matches it firmly. Size tells how often a clone was seen (once, few, many) or the class of an expanded clone, and some rows leave it out.

>17|TRBJ2-1|.|TRBD2|TRBV20-1
TGCAGTGCTAGCGCTAGACTAGCGGGGGGCCCCATCGATGAGCAGTTCTTC
CSASARLAGGPIDEQFF
>12|TRBJ2-5|.|.|TRBV20-1
TGCAGTGCGGAGAGGGGACAAGAGACCCAGTACTTC
CSAERGQETQYF
>15|TRBJ1-5|many|.|TRBV2
TGTGCCAGCAGTGAAACCCACGCTAGCAATCAGCCCCAGCATTTT
CASSETHASNQPQHF
>17|TRBJ2-7|many|TRBD1|TRBV29-1
TGCAGCGTTAGTGGGACAGGGGGCCGGCGGGGTGCCTACGAGCAGTACTTC
CSVSGTGGRRGAYEQYF
>15|TRBJ1-1|many|TRBD1|TRBV5-1
TGCGCCAGCAGCGGAACGGACAGGTCTGCGGATGAAGCTTTCTTT
CASSGTDRSADEAFF
>16|TRBJ2-3|many|TRBD2|TRBV7-3
TGTGCCAGCAGCCACACGACTAGCGGGGGAACAGATACGCAGTATTTT
CASSHTTSGGTDTQYF
>14|TRBJ2-7|.|TRBD1|TRBV2
TGTGCCAGCAGTATCCCGGGACAGCCCTACGAGCAGTACTTC
CASSIPGQPYEQYF
>19|TRBJ2-7|.|.|TRBV19
TGTGCCAGTAGTATAGAAGCCCCCGCCGGAATTAGGGGTTCCTACGAGCAGTACTTC
CASSIEAPAGIRGSYEQYF
>11|TRBJ1-2|many|.|TRBV10-3
TGTGCCATCAGCCAGGGTGGGGGCTACACCTTC
CAISQGGGYTF
>16|TRBJ1-3|few|TRBD1|TRBV11-2
TGTGCCAGCAGCACTCAACAGGGGGTGACTGGAAACACCATATATTTT
CASSTQQGVTGNTIYF
>10|TRBJ1-1|many|.|TRBV20-1
TGCAGTGAACCAGGCCTTTATTTGTTCTTT
CSEPGLYLFF
>15|TRBJ2-3|few|TRBD2|TRBV7-2
TGTGCCAGCAGCCTTAGCGGGGGGGTCGCAGATACGCAGTATTTT
CASSLSGGVADTQYF
>15|TRBJ1-1|.|TRBD1|TRBV4-1
TGCGCCAGCAGCCTAAAACAGGGGGCGAGGACTGAAGCTTTCTTT
CASSLKQGARTEAFF
>13|TRBJ2-5|.|.|TRBV7-6
TGTGCCAGCAGCCGGGGGCTCATGGAGACCCAGTACTTC
CASSRGLMETQYF
>18|TRBJ2-6|many|TRBD1|TRBV7-9
TGTGCCAGCAGCTGGGGAGGGACAGGGGGCGCTGGGGCCAACGTCCTGACTTTC
CASSWGGTGGAGANVLTF
>14|TRBJ2-7|many|.|TRBV2
TGTGCCAGCATTAGACAGGATGGGTCCTACGAGCAGTACTTC
CASIRQDGSYEQYF
>15|TRBJ2-1|many|.|TRBV11-2
TGTGCCAGCAGCTTAGGGTCCGGAGTCTACAATGAGCAGTTCTTC
CASSLGSGVYNEQFF
>14|TRBJ2-7|many|.|TRBV4-1
TGCGCCAGCAGCCAAGTCTCACAGGGTTACGAGCAGTACTTC
CASSQVSQGYEQYF
>15|TRBJ1-3|.|.|TRBV15
TGTGCCACCAGCAGGCGGGGAGGGGGAGGAAACACCATATATTTT
CATSRRGGGGNTIYF
>13|TRBJ1-2|.|.|TRBV2
TGTGCCAGCAGTGAAGAGCCCGGCAATCCTGACACCTTC
CASSEEPGNPDTF
>16|TRBJ1-6|few|.|TRBV7-9
TGTGCCAGCAGCTTAGCTCTTCGGATCCATAATTCACCCCTCCACTTT
CASSLALRIHNSPLHF
>15|TRBJ1-2|.|TRBD1|TRBV10-3
TGTGCCATCAGTGACCAGGGGACAGCTAACTATGGCTACACCTTC
CAISDQGTANYGYTF
>18|TRBJ2-6|.|.|TRBV15
TGTGCCACCAAACTTGGTAGCCAGGGTACCTCTGGGGCCAACGTCCTGACTTTC
CATKLGSQGTSGANVLTF
>16|TRBJ1-1|.|TRBD1|TRBV20-1
TGCAGTGCTAGAGGTGGACAGGGTTGGGCGAACACTGAAGCTTTCTTT
CSARGGQGWANTEAFF
>18|TRBJ1-1|.|TRBD1|TRBV20-1
TGCAGTGCTTGGGACAGGGTTAGTTCTGGGGCTGGGGACACTGAAGCTTTCTTT
CSAWDRVSSGAGDTEAFF
>15|TRBJ2-2|.|TRBD2|TRBV20-1
TGCAGTGCCAGACTTAGCGGGAGTAACACCGGGGAGCTGTTTTTT
CSARLSGSNTGELFF
>15|TRBJ2-5|.|TRBD1|TRBV7-7
TGTGCCAGCAGCCAGGGGACAGGAACGCAAGAGACCCAGTACTTC
CASSQGTGTQETQYF
>12|TRBJ1-1|many|.|TRBV4-1
TGCGCCAGCAGCCAACAACCCGGTGCAGCTTTCTTT
CASSQQPGAAFF
>12|TRBJ2-7|.|.|TRBV11-3
TGTGCCAGCAGCTCTACAGGGTGGGAGCAGTACTTC
CASSSTGWEQYF
>14|TRBJ1-5|.|.|TRBV9
TGTGCCAGCAGCGCGGGGGTTAGCAATCAGCCCCAGCATTTT
CASSAGVSNQPQHF
>15|TRBJ2-5|.|TRBD2|TRBV19
TGTGCCAGTAGTTCCGGGACTAGAGAGGAGGAGACCCAGTACTTC
CASSSGTREEETQYF
>11|TRBJ1-1|.|TRBD1|TRBV10-3
TGTGCCGTGGACAGGGGGACTGAAGCTTTCTTT
CAVDRGTEAFF
>14|TRBJ1-2|.|TRBD1|TRBV10-2
TGCGCCAGCAGTGATTGGGGACAGCACTATGGCTACACCTTC
CASSDWGQHYGYTF
>20|TRBJ2-2|.|TRBD1|TRBV2
TGTGCCAGCAGTGAAGGAATGGTTGAGACAGGGGGCGCAAACACCGGGGAGCTGTTTTTT
CASSEGMVETGGANTGELFF